This T cell receptor (beta chain) was captured in a study of tumor-infiltrating lymphocytes in primary liver carcinoma. At the level of the study: Samples gave roughly 3.65 to 7.5 million productive TCRbeta reads, similar across tissue types. General study results and limits: Pairs of tumor regions overlapped more than tumor-adjacent and tumor-blood pairs did.

A constant-region primer primed TCR beta cDNA synthesis from 450 to 550 ng of total RNA. Generation of the TCR beta libraries relied on three nested multiplex PCR rounds using slightly modified ARM-PCR. TCRdb re-derived calls from the multiplex PCR reads in MiXCR, one entry per CDR3 protein. The table lists approximately 300,000 distinct CDR3 sequences, roughly 60% of them singletons. The study extracted blood RNA from unsorted whole blood and also extracted germline DNA. Enrolled patients were chronically infected with HBV and treatment-naive. This clonotype appeared many times. Its specificity is unknown. The sample comprised peripheral blood. The receptor was isolated from a man aged 35 to 55 with primary liver carcinoma and hepatitis B virus infection.

CDR3 DNA: TGTGCCAGCCGAAAAGGGGTGGGTTCACCCCTCCACTTT. It encodes CASRKGVGSPLHF. The rearrangement uses TRBV12-3 or TRBV12-4 and TRBJ1-6; a possible D gene is TRBD1 (5 bases). V was trimmed by 8 bases and J by 9 bases, leaving 14 bases between them. This CDR3 is 13 amino acids long.